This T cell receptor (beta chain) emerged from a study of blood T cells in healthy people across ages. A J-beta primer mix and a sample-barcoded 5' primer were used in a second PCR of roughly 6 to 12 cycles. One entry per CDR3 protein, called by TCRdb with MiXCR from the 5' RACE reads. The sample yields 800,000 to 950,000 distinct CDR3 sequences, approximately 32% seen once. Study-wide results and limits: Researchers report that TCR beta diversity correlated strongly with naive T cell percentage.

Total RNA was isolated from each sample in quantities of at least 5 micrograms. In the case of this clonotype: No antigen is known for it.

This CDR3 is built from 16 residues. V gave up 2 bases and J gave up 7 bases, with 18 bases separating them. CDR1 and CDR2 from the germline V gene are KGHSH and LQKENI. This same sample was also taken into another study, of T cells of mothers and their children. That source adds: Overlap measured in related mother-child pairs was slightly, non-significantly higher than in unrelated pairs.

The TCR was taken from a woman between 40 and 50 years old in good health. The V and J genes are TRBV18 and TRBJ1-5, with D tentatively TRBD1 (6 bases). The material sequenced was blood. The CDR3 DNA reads TGTGCCAGCTCACCAACGGACAGACCACCAGGGCAGCCCCAGCATTTT. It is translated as CASSPTDRPPGQPQHF.